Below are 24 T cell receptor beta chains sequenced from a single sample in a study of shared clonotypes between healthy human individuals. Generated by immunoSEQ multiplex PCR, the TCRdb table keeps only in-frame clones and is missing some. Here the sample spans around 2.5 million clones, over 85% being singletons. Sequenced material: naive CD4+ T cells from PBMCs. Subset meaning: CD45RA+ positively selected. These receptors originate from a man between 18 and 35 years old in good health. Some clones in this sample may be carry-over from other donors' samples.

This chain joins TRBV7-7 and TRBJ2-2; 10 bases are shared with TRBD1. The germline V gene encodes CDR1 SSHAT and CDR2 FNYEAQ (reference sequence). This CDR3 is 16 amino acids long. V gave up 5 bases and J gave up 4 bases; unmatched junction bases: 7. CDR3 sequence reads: CASSPDRGRGTGELFF. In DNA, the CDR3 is TGTGCCAGCAGCCCCGACAGGGGGCGTGGCACCGGGGAGCTGTTTTTT.

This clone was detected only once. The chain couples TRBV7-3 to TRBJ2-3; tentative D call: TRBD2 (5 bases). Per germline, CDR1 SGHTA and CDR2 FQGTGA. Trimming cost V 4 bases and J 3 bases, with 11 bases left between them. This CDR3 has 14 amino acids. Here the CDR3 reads CASSSWERTDTQYF. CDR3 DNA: TGTGCCAGCAGCTCTTGGGAGAGGACAGATACGCAGTATTTT.

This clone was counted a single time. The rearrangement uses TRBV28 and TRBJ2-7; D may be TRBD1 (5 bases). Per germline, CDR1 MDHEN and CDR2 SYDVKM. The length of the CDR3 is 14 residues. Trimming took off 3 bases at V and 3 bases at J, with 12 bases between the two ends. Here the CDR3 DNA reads TGTGCCAGCAGTTTCCAGGGTAGTCTCTACGAGCAGTACTTC. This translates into CASSFQGSLYEQYF.

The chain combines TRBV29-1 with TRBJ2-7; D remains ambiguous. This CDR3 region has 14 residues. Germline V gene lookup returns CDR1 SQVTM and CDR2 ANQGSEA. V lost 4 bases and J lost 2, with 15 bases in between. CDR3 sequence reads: CSVGIGPAPYEQYF. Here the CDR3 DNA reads TGCAGCGTTGGGATCGGTCCCGCCCCCTACGAGCAGTACTTC.

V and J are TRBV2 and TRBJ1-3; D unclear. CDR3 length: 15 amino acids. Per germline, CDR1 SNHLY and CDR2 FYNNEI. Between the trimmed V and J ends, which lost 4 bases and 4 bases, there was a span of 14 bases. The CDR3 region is CASSVEGTQGNTIYF. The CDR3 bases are TGTGCCAGCAGTGTTGAAGGAACGCAGGGAAACACCATATATTTT.

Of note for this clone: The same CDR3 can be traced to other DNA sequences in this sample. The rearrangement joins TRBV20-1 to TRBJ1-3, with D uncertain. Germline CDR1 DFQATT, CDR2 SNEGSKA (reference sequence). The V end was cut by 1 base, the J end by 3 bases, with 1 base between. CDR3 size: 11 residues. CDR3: CSARVGNTIYF. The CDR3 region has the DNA TGCAGTGCTAGAGTTGGAAACACCATATATTTT.

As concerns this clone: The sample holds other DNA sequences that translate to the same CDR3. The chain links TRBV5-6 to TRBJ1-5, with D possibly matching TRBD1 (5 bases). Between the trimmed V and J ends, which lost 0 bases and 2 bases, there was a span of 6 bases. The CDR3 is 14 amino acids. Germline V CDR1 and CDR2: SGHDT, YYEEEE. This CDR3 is CASSLAGGNQPQHF. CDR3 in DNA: TGTGCCAGCAGCTTGGCGGGGGGCAATCAGCCCCAGCATTTT.

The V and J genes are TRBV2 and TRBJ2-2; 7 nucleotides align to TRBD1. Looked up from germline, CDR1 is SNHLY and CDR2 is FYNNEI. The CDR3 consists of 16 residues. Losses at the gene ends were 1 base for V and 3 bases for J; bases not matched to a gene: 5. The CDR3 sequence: CASSEGQGFYTGELFF. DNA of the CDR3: TGTGCCAGCAGTGAAGGACAGGGCTTCTACACCGGGGAGCTGTTTTTT. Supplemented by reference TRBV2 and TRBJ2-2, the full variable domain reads EPEVTQTPSHQVTQMGQEVILRCVPISNHLYFYWYRQILGQKVEFLVSFYNNEISEKSEIFDDQFSVERPDGSNFTLKIRSTKLEDSAMYFCASSEGQGFYTGELFFGEGSRLTVL.

As DNA, the CDR3 is TGTGCCAGCAGTTTGAGCGGTTACACCGGGGAGCTGTTTTTT. This sequence encodes CASSLSGYTGELFF. The rearrangement uses TRBV27 and TRBJ2-2; D is possibly TRBD2 (5 bases). V was pared by 3 bases and J by 3 bases, with 8 bases between. Per the germline V gene, CDR1 is MNHEY and CDR2 is SMNVEV (reference sequence). This CDR3 is built from 14 residues.

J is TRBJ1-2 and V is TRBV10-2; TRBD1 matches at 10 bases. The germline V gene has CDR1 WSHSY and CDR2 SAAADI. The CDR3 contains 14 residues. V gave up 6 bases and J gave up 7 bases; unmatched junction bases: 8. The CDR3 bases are TGCGCCAGCAGAGGGGGACAGGGGATCGGTGGCTACACCTTC. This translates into CASRGGQGIGGYTF.

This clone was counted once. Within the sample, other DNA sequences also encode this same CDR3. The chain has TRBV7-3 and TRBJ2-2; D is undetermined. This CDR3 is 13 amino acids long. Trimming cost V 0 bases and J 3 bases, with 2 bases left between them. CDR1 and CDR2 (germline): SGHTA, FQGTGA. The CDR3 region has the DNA TGTGCCAGCAGCTTAACGGACACCGGGGAGCTGTTTTTT. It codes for CASSLTDTGELFF.

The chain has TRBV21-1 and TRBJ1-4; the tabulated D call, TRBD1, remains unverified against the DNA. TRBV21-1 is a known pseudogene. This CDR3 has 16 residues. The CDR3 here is CASSKSTRGTNEKLFF. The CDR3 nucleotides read TGTGCCAGCAGCAAATCGACCAGGGGGACTAATGAAAAACTGTTTTTT.

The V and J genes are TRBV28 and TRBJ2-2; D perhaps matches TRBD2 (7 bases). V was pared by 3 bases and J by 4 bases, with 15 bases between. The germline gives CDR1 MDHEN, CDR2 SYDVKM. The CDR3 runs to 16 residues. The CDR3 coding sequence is TGTGCCAGCAGTTTGATTGGCGGGGGCGGCACCGGGGAGCTGTTTTTT. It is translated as CASSLIGGGGTGELFF.

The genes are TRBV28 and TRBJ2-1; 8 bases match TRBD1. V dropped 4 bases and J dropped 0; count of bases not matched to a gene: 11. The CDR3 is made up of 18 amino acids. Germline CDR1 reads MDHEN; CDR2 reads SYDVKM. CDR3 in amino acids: CASSSPSTGASSYNEQFF. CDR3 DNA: TGTGCCAGCAGTTCTCCCTCGACAGGGGCGAGCTCCTACAATGAGCAGTTCTTC.

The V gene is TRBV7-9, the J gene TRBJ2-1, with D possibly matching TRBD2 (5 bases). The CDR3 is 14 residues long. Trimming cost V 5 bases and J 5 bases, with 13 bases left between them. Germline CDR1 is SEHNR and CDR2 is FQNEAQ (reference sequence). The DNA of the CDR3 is TGTGCCAGCAGCCGCCTGGGAGCCCACAATGAGCAGTTCTTC. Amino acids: CASSRLGAHNEQFF.

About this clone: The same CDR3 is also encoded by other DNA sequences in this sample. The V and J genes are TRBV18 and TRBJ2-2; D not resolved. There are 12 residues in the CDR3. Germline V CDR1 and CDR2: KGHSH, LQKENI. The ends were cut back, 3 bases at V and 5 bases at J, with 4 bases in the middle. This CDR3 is CASSPRTGELFF. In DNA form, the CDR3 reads TGTGCCAGCTCACCCAGGACCGGGGAGCTGTTTTTT.

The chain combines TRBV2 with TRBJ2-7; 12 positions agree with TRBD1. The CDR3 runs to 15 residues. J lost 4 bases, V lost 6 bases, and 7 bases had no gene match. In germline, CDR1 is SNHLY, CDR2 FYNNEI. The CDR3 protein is CASRGTGGAGYEQYF. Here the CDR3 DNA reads TGTGCCAGCAGAGGGACAGGGGGCGCGGGATACGAGCAGTACTTC. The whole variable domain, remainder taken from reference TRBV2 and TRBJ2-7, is EPEVTQTPSHQVTQMGQEVILRCVPISNHLYFYWYRQILGQKVEFLVSFYNNEISEKSEIFDDQFSVERPDGSNFTLKIRSTKLEDSAMYFCASRGTGGAGYEQYFGPGTRLTVT.

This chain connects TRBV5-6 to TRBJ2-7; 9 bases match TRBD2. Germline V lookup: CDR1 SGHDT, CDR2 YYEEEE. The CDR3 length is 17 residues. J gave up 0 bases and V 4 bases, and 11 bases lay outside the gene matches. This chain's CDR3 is CASSPGRGREASYEQYF. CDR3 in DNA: TGTGCCAGCAGCCCCGGACGCGGGAGGGAAGCCTCCTACGAGCAGTACTTC.

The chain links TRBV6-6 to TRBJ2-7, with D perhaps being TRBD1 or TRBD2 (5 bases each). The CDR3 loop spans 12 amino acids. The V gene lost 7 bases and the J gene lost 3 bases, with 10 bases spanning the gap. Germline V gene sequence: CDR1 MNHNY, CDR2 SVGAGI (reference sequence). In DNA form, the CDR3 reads TGTGCCAGCACCGGGACCCACTACGAGCAGTACTTC. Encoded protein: CASTGTHYEQYF.

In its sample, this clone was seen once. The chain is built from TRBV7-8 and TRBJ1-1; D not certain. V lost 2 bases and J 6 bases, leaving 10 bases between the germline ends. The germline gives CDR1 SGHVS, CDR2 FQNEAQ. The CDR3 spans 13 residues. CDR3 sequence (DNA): TGTGCCAGCAGCTTAAGGTCCGGGGCTGAAGCTTTCTTT. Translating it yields CASSLRSGAEAFF.

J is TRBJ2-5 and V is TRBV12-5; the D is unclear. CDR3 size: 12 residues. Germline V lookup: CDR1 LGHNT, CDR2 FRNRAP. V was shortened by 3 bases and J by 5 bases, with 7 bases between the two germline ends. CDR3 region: CASGFSLETQYF. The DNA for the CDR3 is TGTGCTAGTGGTTTCTCCCTGGAGACCCAGTACTTC. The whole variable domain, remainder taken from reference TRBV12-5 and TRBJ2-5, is DARVTQTPRHKVTEMGQEVTMRCQPILGHNTVFWYRQTMMQGLELLAYFRNRAPLDDSGMPKDRFSAEMPDATLATLKIQPSEPRDSAVYFCASGFSLETQYFGPGTRLLVL.

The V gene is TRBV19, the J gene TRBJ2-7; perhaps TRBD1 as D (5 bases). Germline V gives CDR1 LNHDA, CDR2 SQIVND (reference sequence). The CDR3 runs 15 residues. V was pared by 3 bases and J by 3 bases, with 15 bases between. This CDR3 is CASSIRQGVFYEQYF. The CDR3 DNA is TGTGCCAGTAGTATTCGGCAGGGCGTTTTCTACGAGCAGTACTTC.

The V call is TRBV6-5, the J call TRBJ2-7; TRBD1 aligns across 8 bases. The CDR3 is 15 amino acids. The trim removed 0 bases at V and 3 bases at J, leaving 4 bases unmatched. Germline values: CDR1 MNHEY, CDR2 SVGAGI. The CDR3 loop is CASSYSGQVDYEQYF. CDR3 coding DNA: TGTGCCAGCAGTTACTCGGGACAGGTAGACTACGAGCAGTACTTC.

This CDR3 reads CASSGTGNTGELFF. The CDR3 nucleotides read TGTGCCAGCTCAGGGACAGGGAACACCGGGGAGCTGTTTTTT. The chain couples TRBV18 to TRBJ2-2; 8 nucleotides align to TRBD1. The CDR3 sequence is 14 residues long. V was pared by 5 bases and J by 1 base, with 0 bases of the junction left unmatched. The germline V gene has CDR1 KGHSH and CDR2 LQKENI.